A single TCR beta chain is shown here with its context. The sample originates from a study of blood T cell repertoires in COVID-19. Whole-study context: Samples of COVID-19 (acute and convalescent) were obtained from the United States, Italy and Spain. The cDNA or gDNA used as material had been derived from T cells, B-cell-depleted T cells, or PBMCs.

This CDR3 has 13 amino acids. Germline V lookup: CDR1 SGHRS, CDR2 YFSETQ. Between the trimmed V and J ends, which lost 3 bases and 5 bases, there was a span of 11 bases. In the study's own analysis: Researchers report that nucleated cell counts were estimated from reference gene primer amplification. Clones were read by immunoSEQ multiplex PCR, and TCRdb kept only the in-frame ones, dropping some. Clone size and the V and J calls come from that table; the DNA yielded D and trimming. The sample lists 300,000 to 350,000 clones; around 88% were seen once. This chain connects TRBV5-1 to TRBJ1-2; D gene unclear. The receptor comes from a man aged 30 to 39 with active or convalescent COVID-19. Sequenced: peripheral blood. CDR3 sequence reads: CASSSESGYGYTF. The CDR3 DNA follows: TGCGCCAGCAGCTCGGAATCGGGATATGGCTACACCTTC. Combining the CDR3 with reference TRBV5-1 and TRBJ1-2 gives the whole variable domain KAGVTQTPRYLIKTRGQQVTLSCSPISGHRSVSWYQQTPGQGLQFLFEYFSETQRNKGNFPGRFSGRQFSNSRSEMNVSTLELGDSALYLCASSSESGYGYTFGSGTRLTVV.